This T cell receptor (beta chain) came from a study of T cells in Graves' hyperthyroidism and ophthalmopathy. Study-wide background: Peripheral blood was taken when the disease was first diagnosed, before any treatment began.

The study, taken as a whole, reports: Blood also contained most expanded thyroid clonotypes above 0.001.

Germline lookup yields CDR1 SGHTA and CDR2 FQGNSA. This CDR3 has 19 residues. Trimming removed 5 bases from V and 2 bases from J; junction bases left unmatched: 21. As concerns this clonotype: Its antigen is currently unknown.

Diagnoses were made from clinical symptoms, serum measures (thyroxine and TRAb), thyroid ultrasound and orbital computed tomography. There were TCR beta CDR3 regions amplified from RNA transcripts. The study used the HTBI primer set for a first-round RT-PCR of the TCR CDR3. Using its own MiXCR run on the multiplex PCR reads, TCRdb lists one record per CDR3 protein. The top ten hold approximately 15% of the sample, which has more than 500,000 distinct CDR3 sequences, about 14% seen once. Sequencing was performed on blood. The V and J genes are TRBV7-2 and TRBJ2-7; 7 bases fit TRBD2. The origin of this receptor is a middle-aged woman with Graves' hyperthyroidism. The CDR3 nucleotides read TGTGCCAGCAGCACCCCGATAGCGGGTGGAGGCGGAAGGACCTACGAGCAGTACTTC. This gives the protein CASSTPIAGGGGRTYEQYF.